Presented here are 15 T cell receptor beta chains from one specimen sequenced in a study of control samples from healthy donors and cancer patients. TCRdb keeps only in-frame clones here, not all; method: immunoSEQ multiplex PCR. The data hold approximately 94,000 clones, with about nine tenths observed a single time. Sequencing was carried out using blood. All receptors come from a woman in her 30s in good health.

Points on this clone: The same CDR3 arises from other DNA sequences in this sample as well. The chain uses TRBV6-5 and TRBJ1-1, with TRBD1 matching over 9 bases. The CDR3 loop spans 14 amino acids. V shed 6 bases and J 3 bases; nucleotides not matched to a gene: 5. Germline V gene lookup returns CDR1 MNHEY and CDR2 SVGAGI. CDR3 bases: TGTGCCAGCAGGGCTGGACAGGGGTACACTGAAGCTTTCTTT. Translation: CASRAGQGYTEAFF.

Comments on this clone: The same CDR3 also results from other DNA sequences found in this sample. The V and J genes are TRBV5-4 and TRBJ1-5; TRBD1 agrees at 8 bases. Looked up from germline, CDR1 is SGHNT and CDR2 is YYREEE (reference sequence). The V segment lost 4 bases and the J segment 3 bases; nucleotides outside the gene matches: 6. The length of the CDR3 is 15 residues. In DNA, the CDR3 is TGTGCCAGCAGCCCCGGGACAGGCTCCAATCAGCCCCAGCATTTT. Its translation: CASSPGTGSNQPQHF.

This chain uses TRBV28 with TRBJ2-7; TRBD2 aligns across 8 bases. After removal of 7 bases from V and 3 bases from J, the junction contained 8 bases not matched to a gene. Germline V gives CDR1 MDHEN, CDR2 SYDVKM. CDR3 size: 14 residues. CDR3 amino acids: CASTGGGPFYEQYF. The CDR3 DNA sequence: TGTGCCAGCACGGGCGGGGGGCCGTTCTACGAGCAGTACTTC.

This clone was counted once. The gene calls are TRBV5-1 and TRBJ2-7, with 9 positions matching TRBD2. The CDR3 has 14 amino acids. After removal of 5 bases from V and 2 bases from J, the junction contained 5 bases not matched to a gene. Germline-derived CDR1 and CDR2 are SGHRS and YFSETQ. The CDR3 bases are TGCGCCAGCAGTACGACTAGCGGCCCCTACGAGCAGTACTTC. Protein: CASSTTSGPYEQYF.

This chain links TRBV9 with TRBJ1-2; D is possibly TRBD1 (5 bases). This CDR3 comprises 14 residues. Per germline, CDR1 SGDLS and CDR2 YYNGEE. The V end lost 0 bases, the J end lost 2 bases, and 8 bases lay between the germline ends. The CDR3 nucleotides read TGTGCCAGCAGCGTAGAGAGGGGCAACTATGGCTACACCTTC. It yields the protein CASSVERGNYGYTF.

The chain recombines TRBV14 with TRBJ1-6; D gene ambiguous. The germline V gene has CDR1 SGHDN and CDR2 FVKESK. CDR3 length: 14 residues. V was trimmed by 0 bases and J by 11 bases, leaving 11 bases between them. The CDR3 DNA reads TGTGCCAGCAGCCAAGACCCCCTGGTACCACCCCTCCACTTT. The encoded protein is CASSQDPLVPPLHF.

The V call is TRBV10-3, the J call TRBJ2-7; 13 bases line up with TRBD2. The CDR3 loop spans 16 amino acids. Germline V lookup: CDR1 ENHRY, CDR2 SYGVKD. After removal of 6 bases from V and 0 bases from J, the junction contained 5 bases not matched to a gene. The CDR3, as DNA: TGTGCCATCAGGGGGACTAGCGGGGCCTCCTCCTACGAGCAGTACTTC. Translation: CAIRGTSGASSYEQYF.

The V call is TRBV19, the J call TRBJ1-2; D unclear. This CDR3 comprises 15 residues. V lost 4 bases and J 0 bases, leaving 12 bases between the germline ends. Germline-derived CDR1 and CDR2 are LNHDA and SQIVND (reference sequence). The DNA for the CDR3 is TGTGCCAGTAGTACTCTTGGGGAGACTAACTATGGCTACACCTTC. Translating gives CASSTLGETNYGYTF.

This chain joins TRBV6-5 and TRBJ2-4; D ambiguous. The CDR3 consists of 15 residues. The germline gives CDR1 MNHEY, CDR2 SVGAGI. Trimming removed 2 bases from V and 8 bases from J, with 16 bases in between. DNA of the CDR3: TGTGCCAGCAGTTACCGCCGCAGGCCGCCGGACATTCAGTACTTC. It translates to CASSYRRRPPDIQYF.

This chain links TRBV5-4 with TRBJ1-2, with D hard to call. Trimming cost V 0 bases and J 4 bases, with 10 bases left between them. CDR1 is SGHNT and CDR2 is YYREEE in the germline V gene (reference sequence). The CDR3 totals 14 residues. CDR3 in amino acids: CASSLDSNSYGYTF. The DNA for the CDR3 is TGTGCCAGCAGCTTGGATTCCAACAGCTATGGCTACACCTTC.

This clone was counted only a few times. For the CDR3, the DNA is TGTGCCAGCAGTTACCTCTATGGCTACACCTTC. It yields the protein CASSYLYGYTF. V is TRBV28 and J is TRBJ1-2; D ambiguous. The V end lost 4 bases, the J end lost 4 bases, and 4 bases lay between the germline ends. The CDR3 is 11 amino acids. Germline CDR1 and CDR2: MDHEN and SYDVKM.

The chain has TRBV6-2 or TRBV6-3 and TRBJ2-4; D is unclear. The V gene's germline CDR1 is MNHEY and CDR2 SVGEGT. V gave up 6 bases and J gave up 3 bases, with 15 bases separating them. CDR3 size: 15 residues. In DNA, the CDR3 is TGTGCCAGCAGCCCACCTGGACGGCTCAAAAACATTCAGTACTTC. Translating it yields CASSPPGRLKNIQYF.

Relative to its sample, this clone is medium-sized. This chain uses TRBV6-4 with TRBJ2-2; TRBD2 might be the D (5 bases). CDR1 and CDR2 from the germline V gene are MRHNA and SNTAGT. Trimming removed 0 bases at V and 3 bases at J, with 5 bases between. The CDR3 consists of 14 residues. The CDR3 sequence is CASSDSEDTGELFF. The CDR3 nucleotides are TGTGCCAGCAGTGACTCGGAGGACACCGGGGAGCTGTTTTTT.

The J gene is TRBJ2-3, the V gene TRBV3-1 (or the pseudogene TRBV3-2); 8 bases are a match to TRBD2. The CDR3 spans 17 residues. Germline V gene sequence: CDR1 LGHDT, CDR2 YNNKEL (reference sequence). V lost 0 bases to trimming and J lost 2 bases; unmatched junction nucleotides: 7. Written as DNA, the CDR3 is TGTGCCAGCAGCCAAGATATAAGCGGGGGCCTCACAGATACGCAGTATTTT. Translation: CASSQDISGGLTDTQYF.

This sequence joins TRBV4-2 and TRBJ2-2; 9 positions agree with TRBD2. CDR1 is LGHNA and CDR2 is YNFKEQ in the germline V gene. The CDR3 runs 17 residues. V lost 0 bases to trimming and J lost 0 bases; unmatched junction nucleotides: 2. The CDR3 loop reads CASSQELAGTNTGELFF. CDR3 coding DNA: TGTGCCAGCAGCCAAGAGCTAGCGGGGACGAACACCGGGGAGCTGTTTTTT.